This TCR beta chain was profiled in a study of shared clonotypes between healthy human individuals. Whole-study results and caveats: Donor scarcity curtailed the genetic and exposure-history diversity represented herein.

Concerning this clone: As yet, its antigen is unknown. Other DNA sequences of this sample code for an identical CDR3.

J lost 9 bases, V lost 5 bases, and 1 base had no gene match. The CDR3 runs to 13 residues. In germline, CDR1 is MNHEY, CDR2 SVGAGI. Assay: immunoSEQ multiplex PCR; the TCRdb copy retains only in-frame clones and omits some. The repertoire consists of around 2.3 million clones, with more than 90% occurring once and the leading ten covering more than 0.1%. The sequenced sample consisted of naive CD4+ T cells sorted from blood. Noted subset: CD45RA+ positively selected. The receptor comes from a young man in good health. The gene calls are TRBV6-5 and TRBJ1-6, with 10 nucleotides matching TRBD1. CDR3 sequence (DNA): TGTGCCAGCAGTCGGACAGGGGGTTCACCCCTCCACTTT. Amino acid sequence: CASSRTGGSPLHF.